This TCR beta chain was identified in a study of blood T cell repertoires in COVID-19 (dated by TCRdb to the early 2020s). Regarding the study in general: Samples covering the acute and convalescent phases of COVID-19 were provided by collaborators in the United States, Italy and Spain. The material from the prospective study consisted of cDNA or gDNA derived from T cells, B-cell-depleted T cells, or PBMCs. Subjects who had been exposed to COVID-19, were actively infected with it, or had recovered from it provided the deeply sampled blood TCRbeta repertoires that made up the dataset. The repertoires were released in a freely available public database intended as a resource for research on the immune response to SARS-CoV-2. The samples were drawn from two sources: the first 160 participants of the ongoing ImmuneRACE study, and over 950 subjects contributed by 6 global collaborators. Nearly every sample came with metadata listing a de-identified subject ID, COVID-19 status, age in years and sex. Where available, HLA class I and class II types were obtained from metadata supplied by the sample provider rather than from assay-based typing.

TCRbeta CDR3 regions were amplified from genomic DNA using the immunoSEQ Assay, a bias-controlled multiplex PCR. The authors' analysis ran thus. Nucleated cell counts per sample were estimated from amplification of reference gene primers within the assay. To quantify the absolute abundance of each unique TCRbeta CDR3 rearrangement, sequence reads were collapsed and filtered. For each sample, productive Simpson clonality was calculated as the square root of Simpson's diversity index across productive rearrangements. TCRdb obtained this table from immuneACCESS and retained in-frame rearrangements with V and J assigned. These tables miss some clones; where compared with another copy, unresolved V genes account for less than half of the shortfall, and the remainder is unexplained. The V and J calls and clone size come from that table; D and trimming were worked out from the DNA. For this sample there are under 250,000 clones; over 65% appear just once. Of the sample, around 2.5% falls within the top ten clones.

A distance of 12 bases separates the germline ends of V and J, which lose 0 bases and 0 bases respectively. From the cysteine up to the phenylalanine, the CDR3 has a length of 16 residues. CDR3 DNA is the only sequence kept; it has 48 bases, read in frame from the first base. For CDR1 and CDR2, the germline V gene lists MNHEY and SVGEGT. Whole blood was collected in K2EDTA tubes by collaborating institutions according to the institutions' own protocols. For TCRbeta analysis, collaborators shipped samples in one of three forms: frozen whole blood, isolated PBMCs, or DNA extracted from either of those sample types. In regard to this clone: There is no known antigen for this receptor. No much larger clone is present one base from it, and per-base qualities are unavailable.

What the research found in general, with its limitations: The quantity of clinical and demographic metadata differed by source and by participant and was supplied without curation.

This sequence uses TRBV6-2 or TRBV6-3 and TRBJ2-7; the D gene is perhaps TRBD2, from 5 matching bases. The sequence was obtained from a woman aged 70-85 years with active or convalescent COVID-19. The sample was peripheral blood. The DNA sequence reads TGTGCCAGCAGTTACTCTGCCCAGCGGCTCTCCTACGAGCAGTACTTC. Its translation is CASSYSAQRLSYEQYF.